The rows below give T cell receptor beta chains drawn from one sample of a study of CD8 T cells in ankylosing spondylitis. TCRdb reprocessed the 5' RACE reads via MiXCR and lists one record per CDR3 protein. This table holds 350,000 or so distinct CDR3 sequences, 7% to 9% found once. Sequenced material: blood, either unsorted or a sorted T cell fraction (not recorded which). All receptors come from a male donor with ankylosing spondylitis. Both conserved end residues are part of each CDR3. The D gene is left open where the match is weak. The size field is filled for only some rows; it gives once, few, many or a size class.

cdr3_length clone_size d_call j_call v_call cdr3_nt cdr3_aa
13 NA NA TRBJ1-6 TRBV9 TGTGCCAGCAGCGTAGAGGATAATTCACCCCTCCACTTT CASSVEDNSPLHF
11 NA NA TRBJ2-1 TRBV30 TGTGCCTGGAGCCCTGGTCAGAAACAGTTCTTC CAWSPGQKQFF
12 many TRBD1 TRBJ2-7 TRBV29-1 TGCAGCGTTCAGGGGGCTGTTTACGAGCAGTACTTC CSVQGAVYEQYF
15 many TRBD2 TRBJ2-7 TRBV7-9 TGTGCCAGCAGTCGATCTAGCGGGAGGGCCTACGAGCAGTACTTC CASSRSSGRAYEQYF
18 NA TRBD1 TRBJ1-5 TRBV7-3 TGTGCCAGCAGCCCATTCGGACAGGGGGCTGGCTTTTATCAGCCCCAGCATTTT CASSPFGQGAGFYQPQHF
16 few TRBD2 TRBJ2-5 TRBV30 TGTGCCTGGAGTATAGGACTAGCGGGAGCACTAGAGACCCAGTACTTC CAWSIGLAGALETQYF
16 few NA TRBJ2-1 TRBV5-1 TGCGCCAGCAGCTTAACCGCGTCGAGCTCCTACAATGAGCAGTTCTTC CASSLTASSSYNEQFF
12 many NA TRBJ2-5 TRBV29-1 TGCAGCGTTGTACCGATTCAAGAGACCCAGTACTTC CSVVPIQETQYF
16 few TRBD2 TRBJ2-3 TRBV20-1 TGCAGTGCCGATTCTGTCGGGCGGGAGATCTCAGATACGCAGTATTTT CSADSVGREISDTQYF
14 many TRBD2 TRBJ2-3 TRBV10-3 TGTGCCAGTGCGACTAGCGGGAGCACAGATACGCAGTATTTT CASATSGSTDTQYF
16 NA TRBD2 TRBJ2-1 TRBV10-2 TGCGCCAGCAAAGGACTAGCGGGACCCCACTACAATGAGCAGTTCTTC CASKGLAGPHYNEQFF
13 many NA TRBJ1-5 TRBV7-6 TGTGCCAGCAGCTCGGACATAAATCAGCCCCAGCATTTT CASSSDINQPQHF
14 many TRBD1 TRBJ1-1 TRBV2 TGTGCCAGCAATTACAGGGGGCCAGACACTGAAGCTTTCTTT CASNYRGPDTEAFF
17 NA TRBD2 TRBJ2-1 TRBV7-6 TGTGCCAGCAGCTTAGTTGCTAGCGGGAGGCCGGGAAATGAGCAGTTCTTC CASSLVASGRPGNEQFF
14 NA NA TRBJ1-1 TRBV2 TGTGCCAGCAGTGAATTGGGATTAGCCACTGAAGCTTTCTTT CASSELGLATEAFF
14 NA NA TRBJ1-4 TRBV20-1 TGCAGTGCCAGAACGGACGGATTAAATGAAAAACTGTTTTTT CSARTDGLNEKLFF
13 few NA TRBJ2-1 TRBV20-1 TGCAGTGCTAGCTCCAGGGACTACAATGAGCAGTTCTTC CSASSRDYNEQFF
12 few TRBD1 TRBJ2-2 TRBV20-1 TGCAGTGCTAGAGACGACAGGGGAGAGCTGTTTTTT CSARDDRGELFF
12 NA NA TRBJ1-6 TRBV7-2 TGTGCCAGCAGGGATGTCAATTCACCCCTCTACTTT CASRDVNSPLYF
15 many TRBD1 TRBJ1-1 TRBV5-1 TGCGCCAGCAGCTCGAGACAGGGTCGTGCGACTGAAGCTTTCTTT CASSSRQGRATEAFF
13 few NA TRBJ1-3 TRBV15 TGTGCCACCAGCGGGCGGTATGGAAACACCATATATTTT CATSGRYGNTIYF
14 NA TRBD2 TRBJ2-7 TRBV27 TGTGCCAGCAGGGTTAGCGGGAGGTTTTACGAGCAGTACTTC CASRVSGRFYEQYF
15 few TRBD2 TRBJ2-1 TRBV5-1 TGCGCCAGCAGCTTGACTAGCGGGAGGGGGCATGAGCAGTTCTTC CASSLTSGRGHEQFF
16 NA NA TRBJ1-3 TRBV12-3/TRBV12-4 TGTGCCAGCAGTTTGCGGCAGGCTGGGTCTGGAAACACCATATATTTT CASSLRQAGSGNTIYF
14 many NA TRBJ2-3 TRBV5-1 TGCGCCAGCAGCTTAGTAACAGGCACAGATACGCAGTATTTT CASSLVTGTDTQYF
14 NA NA TRBJ2-1 TRBV4-2 TGTGCCAGCAGCCCCTGGGGGGAGGCAGATGAGCAGTTCTTC CASSPWGEADEQFF
21 NA NA TRBJ2-7 TRBV11-2 TGTGCCAGCAGCTTACCCTCTAGAAAGGGGAAAGATCGACAGGACGATTACGAGCAGTACTTC CASSLPSRKGKDRQDDYEQYF
15 many TRBD2 TRBJ2-1 TRBV20-1 TGCAGTGCTGGATCCGGGACTAGCGGGTACAATGAGCAGTTCTTC CSAGSGTSGYNEQFF
17 many NA TRBJ2-1 TRBV7-8 TGTGCCAGCAGCCTTATCCTAGCGCTTAGCTCCTACAATGAGCAGTTCTTC CASSLILALSSYNEQFF
16 few TRBD1 TRBJ1-1 TRBV3-1 TGTGCCAGCAGCCGAGGGACAGGGGTTGCGAACACTGAAGCTTTCTTT CASSRGTGVANTEAFF
14 many NA TRBJ2-4 TRBV20-1 TGCAGTGCTAGAGATGCGCGGGGAGGAGGTATTCAGTACTTC CSARDARGGGIQYF
14 few TRBD1 TRBJ2-5 TRBV5-1 TGCGCCAGCAGGAGAGGACAGGGGATTGAGACCCAGTACTTC CASRRGQGIETQYF
17 few NA TRBJ1-1 TRBV7-9 TGTGCCAGCAGCCTACGGGTCACCTCCGCGGGAAACACTGAAGCTTTCTTT CASSLRVTSAGNTEAFF
12 few TRBD1 TRBJ1-6 TRBV5-1 TGCGCCAGCACGGACAGGGTATCTCCCCTCCACTTT CASTDRVSPLHF
15 few TRBD2 TRBJ2-7 TRBV20-1 TGCAGTGCTAGTGTGCTAGCGGGAGAAAGGAACGAGCAGTACTTC CSASVLAGERNEQYF
16 few NA TRBJ2-3 TRBV7-3 TGTGCCAGCAGCTTACACGTCGGGACCATCACAGATACGCAGTATTTT CASSLHVGTITDTQYF
16 many NA TRBJ2-3 TRBV5-1 TGCGCCAGCAGCCTTGATGACTCCCGGGGCACAGATACGCAGTATTTT CASSLDDSRGTDTQYF
13 few NA TRBJ2-2 TRBV6-1 TGTGCCAGCAGCGTACGGGAGTCCGGGGAGCTGTTTTTT CASSVRESGELFF
15 NA TRBD2 TRBJ2-3 TRBV28 TGTGCCAGCAGTTTACCAGCGGGAGGGCCTGATACGCAGTATTTT CASSLPAGGPDTQYF
16 many NA TRBJ2-3 TRBV12-3/TRBV12-4 TGTGCCAGCAGTAGGGACAGAGGGGAGGTCGGAGATACGCAGTATTTT CASSRDRGEVGDTQYF
16 few TRBD2 TRBJ2-4 TRBV4-3 TGCGCCAGCAGCCAAGGGCCGGGGACTAGGACAAACATTCAGTACTTC CASSQGPGTRTNIQYF
15 many TRBD2 TRBJ2-7 TRBV20-1 TGCAGTGCTAGAGATCTAGCGGGAGTAGCCTACGAGCAGTACTTC CSARDLAGVAYEQYF
15 many NA TRBJ1-6 TRBV12-3/TRBV12-4 TGTGCCAGCAGCCGATGGACCTCCTATAATTCACCCCTCCACTTT CASSRWTSYNSPLHF
14 NA NA TRBJ2-7 TRBV5-1 TGCGCCAGCAGCTTGATCCAGGGCGAGGGCGAGCAGTACTTC CASSLIQGEGEQYF
14 few NA TRBJ2-1 TRBV4-1 TGCGCCAGCAGCCAACGACCGGTGAGCAATGAGCAGTTCTTC CASSQRPVSNEQFF
15 NA NA TRBJ2-1 TRBV6-5 TGTGCCAGCAGTTACTCTCCAGACAGAGACAATGAGCAGTTCTTC CASSYSPDRDNEQFF
14 few NA TRBJ2-2 TRBV12-3/TRBV12-4 TGTGCCAGCAGTTCGACGGGCGACACCGGGGAGCTGTTTTTT CASSSTGDTGELFF
14 NA NA TRBJ2-3 TRBV5-6 TGTGCCAGCAGCTTGGTACACCCCACAGATACGCAGTATTTT CASSLVHPTDTQYF
17 few TRBD1 TRBJ2-2 TRBV5-1 TGCGCCAGCAGCGAAGGACCCGGGACAGGGAACACCGGGGAGCTGTTTTTT CASSEGPGTGNTGELFF
17 many NA TRBJ1-1 TRBV25-1 TGTGCCAGCAGTGAATTAGAATTTCCAGGAATGAACACTGAAGCTTTCTTT CASSELEFPGMNTEAFF
13 NA NA TRBJ1-2 TRBV29-1 TGCAGCGTTGAGCCGGGGTACTCCTATGGCTACACCTTC CSVEPGYSYGYTF
13 NA NA TRBJ1-1 TRBV5-1 TGCGCCAGCAGCACCGGACAGTCCACCGAAGCTTTCTTT CASSTGQSTEAFF
12 NA NA TRBJ1-1 TRBV20-1 TGCAGTGCTAGAGAGGCAGCAGATGAAGCTTTCTTT CSAREAADEAFF
16 many NA TRBJ2-1 TRBV10-3 TGTGCCATCAGTGAAGGGAGCGCGAGCTCCTACAATGAGCAGTTCTTC CAISEGSASSYNEQFF
14 NA NA TRBJ2-1 TRBV19 TGTGCCAGTACCCCCTATCAAACCTACAATGAGCAGTTCTTC CASTPYQTYNEQFF
14 NA NA TRBJ2-7 TRBV9 TGTGCCAGCAGCGTAGGTCTCGACTCGTACGAGCAGTACTTC CASSVGLDSYEQYF
14 many NA TRBJ2-2 TRBV5-4 TGTGCCAGCAGCTTGGCCCCGAACACCGGGGAGCTGTTTTTT CASSLAPNTGELFF
15 few TRBD1 TRBJ2-7 TRBV14 TGTGCCAGCAGCCAAGTGGGACAGGGCACCTACGAGCAGTACTTC CASSQVGQGTYEQYF
16 many NA TRBJ1-1 TRBV11-1 TGTGCCAGCAGCCGGAGCGGGTACCTCGGGAACACTGAAGCTTTCTTT CASSRSGYLGNTEAFF
14 many TRBD1 TRBJ2-7 TRBV14 TGTGCCAGCAGCCTCGGACAGGGAACCTACGAGCAGTACTTC CASSLGQGTYEQYF